This TCR beta chain was identified in a study of control samples from healthy donors and cancer patients. The CDR3 loop spans 19 amino acids. In germline, CDR1 is LNHDA, CDR2 SQIVND (reference sequence). V shed 0 bases, J shed 0 bases, and the junction held 8 bases outside the gene matches. Clones were sequenced by immunoSEQ multiplex PCR, and TCRdb holds only the in-frame ones, with some missing. This table holds tens of thousands of clones, nearly 90% found once. Sequences were obtained from PBMCs. The clonotype was recovered from a man aged 60-69 years with colorectal cancer. The V and J genes are TRBV19 and TRBJ2-1, with 10 bases identical to TRBD2. CDR3 loop: CASSIDSSSGGFSYNEQFF. CDR3 sequence (DNA): TGTGCCAGTAGTATAGATTCCTCTAGCGGGGGATTCTCCTACAATGAGCAGTTCTTC.